This T cell receptor beta chain was obtained from a study of T cell responses to AZD1222 COVID-19 vaccine. The study, taken as a whole, reports: Spike-specific TCR breadth and depth grew following two AZD1222 doses. Seropositive status at baseline applied to only five or six AZD1222 recipients.

The ends were cut back, 0 bases at V and 0 bases at J, with 3 bases in the middle. The CDR3 has 14 residues. Germline V CDR1 and CDR2: SGHRS, YFSETQ. Clones were sequenced by immunoSEQ multiplex PCR, and TCRdb holds only the in-frame ones, with some missing. The table has roughly 120,000 clones, about 85% seen once. Concerning this clone: Antigen: not known.

The sequence came from an adult who received the AZD1222 COVID-19 vaccine. V gene TRBV5-1 combines with J gene TRBJ1-4, with no clear D. The sequencing here drew on peripheral blood, taken 28 days after the second AZD1222 dose. CDR3 sequence: CASSLASTNEKLFF. CDR3 bases: TGCGCCAGCAGCTTGGCCTCAACTAATGAAAAACTGTTTTTT.